The subject of this entry is one TCR beta chain. PCR employed 60 Vbeta and 13 Jbeta primers. Produced via immunoSEQ multiplex PCR; TCRdb's table is partial and in-frame only. This sample contains about 130,000 clones. The CDR3 spans 15 residues. The ends were cut back, 1 base at V and 5 bases at J, with 11 bases in the middle. Germline assignment: CDR1 SGHTA and CDR2 FQGNSA. The data are from a study of cytomegalovirus exposure and HLA in healthy donors. This TCR was sampled from a woman in her forties in good health and CMV-seropositive. Material for sequencing was PBMCs. V gene TRBV7-2 combines with J gene TRBJ2-2; perhaps TRBD2 as D (6 bases). The CDR3 nucleotides are TGTGCCAGCAGCTTAGTCGGGAGAGGTACCGGGGAGCTGTTTTTT. Translating it yields CASSLVGRGTGELFF. Together with reference TRBV7-2 and TRBJ2-2, the CDR3 gives the full variable domain: GAGVSQSPSNKVTEKGKDVELRCDPISGHTALYWYRQSLGQGLEFLIYFQGNSAPDKSGLPSDRFSAERTGGSVSTLTIQRTQQEDSAVYLCASSLVGRGTGELFFGEGSRLTVL.